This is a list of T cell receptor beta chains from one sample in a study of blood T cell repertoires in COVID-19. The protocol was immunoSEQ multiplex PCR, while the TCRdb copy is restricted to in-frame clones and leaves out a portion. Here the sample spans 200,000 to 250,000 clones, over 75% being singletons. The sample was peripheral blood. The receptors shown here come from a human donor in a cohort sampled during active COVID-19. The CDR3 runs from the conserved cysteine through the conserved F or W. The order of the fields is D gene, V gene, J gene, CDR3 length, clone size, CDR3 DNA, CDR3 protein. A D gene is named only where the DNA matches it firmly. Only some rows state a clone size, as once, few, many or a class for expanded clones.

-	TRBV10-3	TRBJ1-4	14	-	TGTGCCATCAGTGAGGGAGGGCCCAATGAAAAACTGTTTTTT	CAISEGGPNEKLFF
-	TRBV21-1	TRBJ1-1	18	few	TGTGCCAGCAGCTTATCACAGGGTAGGGTCGGGGTGAACACTGAAGCTTTCTTT	CASSLSQGRVGVNTEAFF
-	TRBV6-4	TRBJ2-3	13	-	TGTGCCAGCAGTGACCAGAGCGCAGATACGCAGTATTTT	CASSDQSADTQYF
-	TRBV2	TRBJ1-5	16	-	TGTGCCAGCAGTCTAGACGACAGTGGGATGCATCAGCCCCAGCATTTT	CASSLDDSGMHQPQHF
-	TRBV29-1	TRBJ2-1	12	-	TGCAGCGTTGAGGCCCCAGGGATAGAGCAGTTCTTC	CSVEAPGIEQFF
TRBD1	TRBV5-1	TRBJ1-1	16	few	TGCGCCAGCAGCCGAGGGACAGGGGACGGAGAAGGTGAAGCTTTCTTT	CASSRGTGDGEGEAFF
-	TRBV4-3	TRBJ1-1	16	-	TGCGCCAGCAGCCCGGGGGGGGCCCTAATGAACACTGAAGCTTTCTTT	CASSPGGALMNTEAFF
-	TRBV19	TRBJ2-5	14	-	TGTGCCAGTAGTACCGACAGCATTCAAGAGACCCAGTACTTC	CASSTDSIQETQYF
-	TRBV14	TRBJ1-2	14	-	TGTGCCAGCAGCCAATCTGCCGGTTACTATGGCTACACCTTC	CASSQSAGYYGYTF
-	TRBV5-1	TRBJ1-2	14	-	TGCGCCAGCAGCCATGACGGGGAATACTATGGCTACACCTTC	CASSHDGEYYGYTF
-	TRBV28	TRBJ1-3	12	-	TGTGCCAGCAGTCCGGGGGGTAACACCATATATTTT	CASSPGGNTIYF
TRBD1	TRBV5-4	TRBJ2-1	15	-	TGTGCCAGCAGCCCGCCGGGACAGGGTCTCAATGAGCAGTTCTTC	CASSPPGQGLNEQFF
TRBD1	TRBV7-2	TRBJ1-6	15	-	TGTGCCAGCAGCTTAGCACAGGGGGCGCATTCACCCCTCCACTTT	CASSLAQGAHSPLHF
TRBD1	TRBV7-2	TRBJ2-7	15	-	TGTGCCAGCAGCCCCCAGGGGACAGGGAACTACGAGCAGTACTTC	CASSPQGTGNYEQYF
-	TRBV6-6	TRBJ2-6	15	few	TGTGCCAGCAGACCCCCGGGTGACGGGGCCAACGTCCTGACTTTC	CASRPPGDGANVLTF
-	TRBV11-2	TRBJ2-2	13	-	TGTGCCAGCAGCCGGAGTACTACCGGGGAGCTGTTTTTT	CASSRSTTGELFF